The entry below describes one T cell receptor (beta chain). The target antigen is unknown. The germline CDR1 and CDR2 sequences are LGHNA and YSLEER. The V end lost 1 base, the J end lost 10 bases, and 14 bases lay between the germline ends. The CDR3 is made up of 15 amino acids. With 60 Vbeta and 13 Jbeta primers, the PCR was carried out. TCRdb's copy holds only in-frame clones and misses some; the assay was immunoSEQ multiplex PCR. The sample carries around 63,000 clones, around four fifths recorded once. The data belong to a study of cytomegalovirus exposure and HLA in healthy donors. Study-wide findings and caveats: Beyond CMV serostatus, there was no information to go on about immune exposure.

This clonotype originated in a woman aged 25 to 39 in good health and CMV-seronegative. The specimen was PBMCs. This rearrangement joins TRBV4-3 to TRBJ1-6; D is perhaps TRBD1 (5 bases). CDR3 protein: CASSQALGAESPLHF. CDR3 in DNA: TGCGCCAGCAGCCAAGCGTTAGGGGCGGAATCACCCCTCCACTTT.